This passage covers 10 T cell receptor beta chains from one sample sequenced in a study of blood T cells in healthy people across ages. With a J-beta primer mix and a sample-barcoded 5' primer, a second PCR ran about 7 to 12 cycles. In TCRdb, the 5' RACE reads were re-called with MiXCR into one record per CDR3 protein. The sample holds about 1.4 million distinct CDR3 sequences; around 59% are singletons and the top ten take approximately 7%. Sequences were obtained from blood. The origin of the receptors is a man younger than 35 in good health.

The chain has TRBV7-9 and TRBJ2-7; 7 bases fit TRBD1. V was clipped by 5 bases and J by 0 bases; unmatched bases: 7. Per the germline V gene, CDR1 is SEHNR and CDR2 is FQNEAQ (reference sequence). The CDR3 totals 15 residues. The CDR3 region is CASSQLGQASYEQYF. CDR3 bases: TGTGCCAGCAGCCAACTCGGACAGGCCTCCTACGAGCAGTACTTC.

This clonotype was seen more than once but under ten times. The gene calls are TRBV28 and TRBJ2-7, with 8 bases identical to TRBD2. The CDR3 is made up of 15 amino acids. Losses at the gene ends were 8 bases for V and 6 bases for J; bases not matched to a gene: 15. The germline V gene has CDR1 MDHEN and CDR2 SYDVKM. CDR3 residues: CASLPGTRAFGEQYF. In nucleotides, the CDR3 is TGTGCCAGCCTCCCCGGGACTAGGGCATTTGGCGAGCAGTACTTC.

This clonotype appeared a few times. The rearrangement links TRBV28 to TRBJ2-7, with TRBD2 matching over 7 bases. The CDR3 spans 15 residues. Germline lookup yields CDR1 MDHEN and CDR2 SYDVKM. The ends lost 6 bases at V and 3 bases at J; junction bases unmatched: 11. The DNA of the CDR3 is TGTGCCAGCAGCCCCGTCGGGGGGTCCCGCTACGAGCAGTACTTC. Translating it yields CASSPVGGSRYEQYF.

V is TRBV6-5 and J is TRBJ1-1; the D gene is possibly TRBD1 (6 bases). In germline, CDR1 is MNHEY, CDR2 SVGAGI. Trimming removed 6 bases at V and 6 bases at J, with 17 bases between. The CDR3 totals 14 residues. CDR3 in amino acids: CASSPGGLGPEAFF. DNA of the CDR3: TGTGCCAGCAGCCCTGGGGGGCTGGGGCCTGAAGCTTTCTTT.

On this clonotype itself: Compared with germline, one end of the junction differs, possibly owing to a read error. The gene calls are TRBV7-8 and TRBJ2-6; TRBD2 matches 13 bases. The CDR3 length is 18 residues. Germline lookup yields CDR1 SGHVS and CDR2 FQNEAQ. The CDR3 DNA reads as TGTACCAGCAGCTTAGTTGGGACTAGCGGGGCTGGGGCCAACGTCCTGACTTTC. Translation: CTSSLVGTSGAGANVLTF.

The chain carries TRBV6-6 and TRBJ2-1, with D possibly being TRBD2 (6 bases). Per germline, CDR1 MNHNY and CDR2 SVGAGI (reference sequence). The V gene lost 0 bases and the J gene lost 6 bases, with 15 bases spanning the gap. The CDR3 runs to 16 residues. CDR3 amino acids: CASSYSAEGGVNEQFF. The DNA for the CDR3 is TGTGCCAGCAGTTACTCGGCGGAGGGTGGGGTCAATGAGCAGTTCTTC.

V usage is TRBV6-5 and J usage is TRBJ2-3; no reliable D call. Germline V CDR1 and CDR2: MNHEY, SVGAGI. CDR3 size: 17 residues. Trimming took off 2 bases at V and 0 bases at J, with 15 bases between the two ends. The CDR3 DNA reads as TGTGCCAGCAGTTACAAGGCTAGTTCCCTAAGCACAGATACGCAGTATTTT. Its protein is CASSYKASSLSTDTQYF.

In its sample, this clonotype was seen a few times. This chain links TRBV12-3 or TRBV12-4 with TRBJ1-2; D is ambiguous. V was pared by 3 bases and J by 4 bases, with 12 bases between. The CDR3 has 14 residues. CDR3 amino acids: CASSFGSGGYGYTF. Here the CDR3 DNA reads TGTGCCAGCAGTTTCGGGTCCGGCGGCTATGGCTACACCTTC.

The chain is built from TRBV21-1 and TRBJ2-7; the D segment call TRBD1 is taken from the table without a DNA check. TRBV21-1 is described as a pseudogene. The CDR3 extends over 14 amino acids. The CDR3: CASSKEHRPYEQNF. CDR3 DNA sequence: TGTGCCAGCAGCAAAGAACACAGGCCCTACGAGCAGAACTTC.

This clonotype was detected once. The CDR3 DNA sequence: TGCAGTGCTAGAGAACAGGGGAAGTATGGCTACACCTTC. Translation gives CSAREQGKYGYTF. The rearrangement uses TRBV20-1 and TRBJ1-2; 7 bases line up with TRBD1. J was trimmed by 5 bases and V by 0 bases; bases with no gene match: 3. Germline CDR1 is DFQATT and CDR2 is SNEGSKA (reference sequence). This CDR3 has 13 residues.